This T cell receptor (beta chain) was sequenced in a study of blood T cell repertoires in COVID-19. Original methodology: Counts of nucleated cells, estimated from reference gene primer amplification, were obtained. The table came from immunoSEQ multiplex PCR; TCRdb's copy has only in-frame clones and leaves some out. For V, J and clone size, that table is used; D and trimming come from the DNA. The sample includes 150,000 to 200,000 clones, approximately 80% of them seen just once. The germline gives CDR1 SGHRS, CDR2 YFSETQ. V gave up 7 bases and J gave up 1 base; unmatched junction bases: 10. The CDR3 consists of 16 residues. This clone was seen a single time.

The chain couples TRBV5-1 to TRBJ2-1; 8 bases line up with TRBD1. This TCR derives from an elderly woman with COVID-19, enrolled during active disease. Sequences were obtained from peripheral blood. This CDR3 is CASAKTGTGSYNEQFF. In DNA form, the CDR3 reads TGCGCCAGCGCCAAAACCGGGACAGGATCCTACAATGAGCAGTTCTTC.